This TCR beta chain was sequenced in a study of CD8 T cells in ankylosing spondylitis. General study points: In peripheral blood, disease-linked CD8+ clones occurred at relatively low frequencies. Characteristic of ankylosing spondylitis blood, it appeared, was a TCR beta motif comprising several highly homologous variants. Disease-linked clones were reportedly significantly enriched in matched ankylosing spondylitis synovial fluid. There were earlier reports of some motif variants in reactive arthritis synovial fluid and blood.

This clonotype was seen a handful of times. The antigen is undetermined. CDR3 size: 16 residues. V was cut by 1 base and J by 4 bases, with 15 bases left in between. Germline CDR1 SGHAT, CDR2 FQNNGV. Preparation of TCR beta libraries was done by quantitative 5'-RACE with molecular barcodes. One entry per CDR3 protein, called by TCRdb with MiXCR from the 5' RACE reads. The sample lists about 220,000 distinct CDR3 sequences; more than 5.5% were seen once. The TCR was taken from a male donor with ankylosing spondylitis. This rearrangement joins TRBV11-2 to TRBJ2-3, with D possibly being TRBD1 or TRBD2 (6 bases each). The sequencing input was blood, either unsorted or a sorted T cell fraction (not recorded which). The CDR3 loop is CASSLGAGGWPDTQYF. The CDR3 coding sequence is TGTGCCAGCAGCTTAGGAGCCGGGGGCTGGCCAGATACGCAGTATTTT.